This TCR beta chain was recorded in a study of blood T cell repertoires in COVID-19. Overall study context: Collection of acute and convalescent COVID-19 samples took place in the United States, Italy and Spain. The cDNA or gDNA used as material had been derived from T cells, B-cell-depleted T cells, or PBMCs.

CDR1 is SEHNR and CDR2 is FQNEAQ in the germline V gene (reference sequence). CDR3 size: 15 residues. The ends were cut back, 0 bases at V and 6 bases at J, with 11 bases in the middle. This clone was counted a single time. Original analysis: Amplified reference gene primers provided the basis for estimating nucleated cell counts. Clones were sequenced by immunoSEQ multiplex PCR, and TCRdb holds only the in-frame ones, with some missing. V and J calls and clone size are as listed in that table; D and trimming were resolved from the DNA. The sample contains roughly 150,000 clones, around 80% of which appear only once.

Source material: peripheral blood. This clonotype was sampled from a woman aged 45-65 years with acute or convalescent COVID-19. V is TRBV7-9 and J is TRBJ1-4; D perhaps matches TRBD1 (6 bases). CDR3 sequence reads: CASSLASGAHEKLFF. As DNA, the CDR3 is TGTGCCAGCAGCTTAGCCTCAGGGGCCCATGAAAAACTGTTTTTT.